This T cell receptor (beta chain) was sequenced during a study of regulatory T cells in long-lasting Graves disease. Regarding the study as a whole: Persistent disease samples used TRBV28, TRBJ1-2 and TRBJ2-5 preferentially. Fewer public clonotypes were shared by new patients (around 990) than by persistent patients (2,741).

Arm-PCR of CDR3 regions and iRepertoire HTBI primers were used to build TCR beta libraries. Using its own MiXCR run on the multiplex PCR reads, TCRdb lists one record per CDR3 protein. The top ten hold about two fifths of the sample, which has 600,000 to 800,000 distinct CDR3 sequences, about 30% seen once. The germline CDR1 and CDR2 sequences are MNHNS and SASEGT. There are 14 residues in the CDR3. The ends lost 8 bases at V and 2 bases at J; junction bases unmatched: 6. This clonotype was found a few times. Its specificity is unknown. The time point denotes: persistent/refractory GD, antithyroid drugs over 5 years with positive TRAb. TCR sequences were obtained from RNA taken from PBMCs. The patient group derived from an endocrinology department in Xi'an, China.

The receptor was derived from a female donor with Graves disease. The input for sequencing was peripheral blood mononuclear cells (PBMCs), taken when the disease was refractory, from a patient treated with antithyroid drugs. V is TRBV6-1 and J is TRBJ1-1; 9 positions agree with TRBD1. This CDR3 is CASAHRGRNTEAFF. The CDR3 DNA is TGTGCCAGCGCCCACAGGGGGCGAAACACTGAAGCTTTCTTT.